The clone carrying this T cell receptor beta chain was seen repeatedly, ten times or more. Its specificity is not known. This sample was taken from a study of T cells in Graves' hyperthyroidism and ophthalmopathy. About the study: Peripheral blood samples were taken at initial diagnosis, prior to any treatment.

Template material for amplifying TCR beta CDR3 regions consisted of RNA transcripts. The TCR CDR3 first-round RT-PCR relied on the HTBI primer set. TCRdb independently ran MiXCR on the multiplex PCR reads; one entry per CDR3 protein. The data contain about 400,000 distinct CDR3 sequences, about 13% of them seen just once; the ten biggest clones take up 9.2%. There are 14 residues in the CDR3. The ends lost 4 bases at V and 1 base at J; junction bases unmatched: 3. Study-level points and caveats: Ophthalmopathy prediction by the model preceded onset by a median about 6.5 months. Most clonotypes expanded in the thyroid (above 0.001) were also present in blood.

The sequence came from a woman younger than 30 with Graves' hyperthyroidism. This chain joins TRBV12-3 or TRBV12-4 and TRBJ2-5; TRBD2 agrees at 7 bases. The sequencing input was blood. CDR3 DNA sequence: TGTGCCAGCAGTTCTAGCGGCTTCCAAGAGACCCAGTACTTC. Its translation: CASSSSGFQETQYF.